Below, 26 T cell receptor beta chains from the same sample are listed, as sequenced in a study of hypomethylating agent response in myelodysplastic syndrome. Profiled with immunoSEQ multiplex PCR; TCRdb holds only in-frame clones, not every one. The repertoire includes thousands of clones, around nine tenths of them detected once, and under 12% sits in the top ten. The material sequenced was bone marrow, taken before or after starting hypomethylating agent treatment for myelodysplastic syndrome (not recorded which). All receptors derive from a human donor with myelodysplastic syndrome.

This rearrangement joins TRBV2 to TRBJ1-5; no clear D. This CDR3 is built from 12 residues. The V end was cut by 7 bases, the J end by 6 bases, with 10 bases between. CDR1 is SNHLY, CDR2 FYNNEI, per germline. The DNA of the CDR3 is TGTGCCAGCACCAGGCTGGGTCAGCCCCAGCATTTT. Protein: CASTRLGQPQHF.

The chain links TRBV5-5 to TRBJ2-7; possibly TRBD1 or TRBD2 for D (5 bases each). With 2 bases removed from V and 2 bases from J, the gap between germline ends came to 14 bases. The CDR3 totals 15 residues. Germline loops: CDR1 SGHKS, CDR2 YYEKEE (reference sequence). CDR3 in DNA: TGTGCCAGCAGCTTCGGGGCTTCCAGCGCCTACGAGCAGTACTTC. This sequence encodes CASSFGASSAYEQYF.

This chain uses TRBV7-9 with TRBJ2-7; 9 bases line up with TRBD1. V was clipped by 7 bases and J by 2 bases; unmatched bases: 12. The CDR3 has 16 residues. Germline V gene lookup returns CDR1 SEHNR and CDR2 FQNEAQ (reference sequence). The CDR3 sequence is CASTPPGGTGPYEQYF. CDR3 in DNA: TGTGCCAGCACCCCCCCCGGAGGGACAGGGCCCTACGAGCAGTACTTC.

The chain links TRBV5-6 to TRBJ1-1, with D maybe TRBD1 (6 bases). CDR1 and CDR2 (germline): SGHDT, YYEEEE. The CDR3 covers 15 residues. Deletions cut 1 base from V and 5 bases from J, with 15 bases between. This CDR3 is CASSLPQGRGTEAFF. In DNA form, the CDR3 reads TGTGCCAGCAGCTTGCCACAGGGCCGGGGTACTGAAGCTTTCTTT.

The chain is built from TRBV19 and TRBJ2-3; D is possibly TRBD2 (6 bases). V was pared by 5 bases and J by 5 bases, with 14 bases between. The CDR3 length is 14 residues. Per the germline V gene, CDR1 is LNHDA and CDR2 is SQIVND (reference sequence). The DNA for the CDR3 is TGTGCCAGTAGTGGGGGAGGATTGGGAGATACGCAGTATTTT. Residues: CASSGGGLGDTQYF. Filled out from reference TRBV19 and TRBJ2-3, the complete variable domain reads DGGITQSPKYLFRKEGQNVTLSCEQNLNHDAMYWYRQDPGQGLRLIYYSQIVNDFQKGDIAEGYSVSREKKESFPLTVTSAQKNPTAFYLCASSGGGLGDTQYFGPGTRLTVL.

The rearrangement uses TRBV19 and TRBJ2-1; either TRBD1 or TRBD2 may supply D (6 bases each). Germline V gives CDR1 LNHDA, CDR2 SQIVND (reference sequence). V was shortened by 7 bases and J by 5 bases, with 12 bases between the two germline ends. The CDR3 has 13 residues. The CDR3: CASTGGQHNEQFF. The CDR3 nucleotides are TGTGCCAGTACTGGGGGGCAGCACAATGAGCAGTTCTTC.

This chain joins TRBV9 and TRBJ1-2; D is unclear. The CDR3 is 13 amino acids. The germline V gene has CDR1 SGDLS and CDR2 YYNGEE. Trimming took off 0 bases at V and 10 bases at J, with 13 bases between the two ends. In DNA, the CDR3 is TGTGCCAGCAGCGTAGGGCAGCGAAATTCCTACACCTTC. Translation: CASSVGQRNSYTF.

The rearrangement uses TRBV2 and TRBJ2-1; 9 bases agree with TRBD1. Germline V lookup: CDR1 SNHLY, CDR2 FYNNEI. This CDR3 has 14 residues. V gave up 8 bases and J gave up 4 bases; unmatched junction bases: 6. CDR3 bases: TGTGCCAGCTCGCGGACAGGGGAATACAATGAGCAGTTCTTC. It translates to CASSRTGEYNEQFF.

The chain couples TRBV5-4 to TRBJ1-2, with 9 bases identical to TRBD1. The trim removed 6 bases at V and 8 bases at J, leaving 14 bases unmatched. Germline-derived CDR1 and CDR2 are SGHNT and YYREEE (reference sequence). This CDR3 has 15 residues. The CDR3 loop reads CASMRASGQGIGYTF. The CDR3 bases are TGTGCCAGCATGAGGGCGTCGGGACAGGGAATAGGCTACACCTTC.

The V and J genes are TRBV7-3 and TRBJ1-1; D call uncertain. Germline CDR1 SGHTA, CDR2 FQGTGA. This CDR3 spans 14 amino acids. Trimming shortened V by 1 base and J by 1 base, and 7 bases separated the two germline ends. In nucleotides, the CDR3 is TGTGCCAGCAGCTTAATGCCCGGGAACACTGAAGCTTTCTTT. Translating it yields CASSLMPGNTEAFF.

The V and J genes are TRBV14 and TRBJ1-1; no clear D. Trimming removed 4 bases at V and 0 bases at J, with 15 bases between. Germline V CDR1 and CDR2: SGHDN, FVKESK. The CDR3 extends over 16 amino acids. The CDR3 DNA is TGTGCCAGCAGCCTCCGACGAGGTTACATGAACACTGAAGCTTTCTTT. It yields the protein CASSLRRGYMNTEAFF.

The chain uses TRBV9 and TRBJ2-5; tentatively, D is TRBD2 (6 bases). With the DNA end fitting TRBJ2-7 better, the J assignment may be wrong. This CDR3 has 14 residues. CDR1 is SGDLS and CDR2 is YYNGEE in the germline V gene. CDR3 sequence reads: CASSVGGGPYEQYF. The CDR3 region has the DNA TGTGCCAGCAGCGTAGGGGGAGGACCCTACGAGCAGTACTTC.

CDR3 in DNA: TGTGCCTGGAGTGTGGGTATTGTGACAGCGGTGTATGGCTACACCTTC. As protein: CAWSVGIVTAVYGYTF. The rearrangement uses TRBV30 and TRBJ1-2; D is perhaps TRBD1 (5 bases). The CDR3 has 16 amino acids. Germline V gives CDR1 GTSNPN, CDR2 SVGIG (reference sequence). Trimming took 0 bases from V and 5 from J, leaving 19 bases between them.

This chain links TRBV5-4 with TRBJ2-5, with 10 nucleotides matching TRBD2. With 4 bases clipped from V and 5 bases from J, the junction kept 5 bases outside the gene matches. Germline values: CDR1 SGHNT, CDR2 YYREEE (reference sequence). This CDR3 comprises 14 residues. In nucleotides, the CDR3 is TGTGCCAGCAGCCCGTTGACTAGCGGGGAGACCCAGTACTTC. Amino acids: CASSPLTSGETQYF. Full variable domain (remainder filled in from reference TRBV5-4 and TRBJ2-5): ETGVTQSPTHLIKTRGQQVTLRCSSQSGHNTVSWYQQALGQGPQFIFQYYREEENGRGNFPPRFSGLQFPNYSSELNVNALELDDSALYLCASSPLTSGETQYFGPGTRLLVL.

The sample holds a few counts of this clone. V and J are TRBV28 and TRBJ1-1; D is unresolved. Trimming shortened V by 6 bases and J by 3 bases, and 11 bases separated the two germline ends. Germline CDR1 and CDR2: MDHEN and SYDVKM. The CDR3 has 13 residues. In DNA form, the CDR3 reads TGTGCCAGCAGACCCACCCGGGACACTGAAGCTTTCTTT. This encodes CASRPTRDTEAFF.

V and J are TRBV27 and TRBJ1-6; D is uncertain. Germline V CDR1 and CDR2: MNHEY, SMNVEV (reference sequence). CDR3 length: 17 amino acids. The V end lost 5 bases, the J end lost 1 base, and 15 bases lay between the germline ends. The CDR3 sequence: CASSPSRQGSYNSPLHF. CDR3 nucleotide sequence: TGTGCCAGCAGTCCTAGCCGTCAAGGATCCTATAATTCACCCCTCCACTTT.

This clone was observed once. The chain employs TRBV23-1 and TRBJ1-6; D gene uncertain. TRBV23-1 is classed as an ORF, of uncertain function. Deletions cut 3 bases from V and 11 bases from J, with 14 bases between. This CDR3 spans 14 amino acids. The DNA of the CDR3 is TGCGCCAGCAGTCAGAGGAGTCAGGCTACACCCCTCCACTTT. Residues: CASSQRSQATPLHF.

This clone was recorded only once. The V and J genes are TRBV19 and TRBJ1-5; 7 positions agree with TRBD1. There are 14 residues in the CDR3. Germline CDR1 and CDR2: LNHDA and SQIVND (reference sequence). After removal of 7 bases from V and 10 bases from J, the junction contained 13 bases not matched to a gene. In DNA, the CDR3 is TGTGCCAGTAACAGGGGACAGCCACTAGAACCCCAGCATTTT. It codes for CASNRGQPLEPQHF.

The genes are TRBV2 and TRBJ1-4; tentatively, D is TRBD1 (5 bases). CDR3 length: 13 amino acids. V gave up 7 bases and J gave up 3 bases, with 9 bases separating them. Germline V gene sequence: CDR1 SNHLY, CDR2 FYNNEI. In DNA, the CDR3 is TGTGCCAGCAAAAGAGGGGCTAATGAAAAACTGTTTTTT. It encodes CASKRGANEKLFF.

CDR3 sequence reads: CASMGGQGYEQYF. In DNA form, the CDR3 reads TGTGCCAGCATGGGGGGACAGGGCTACGAGCAGTACTTC. The chain is built from TRBV2 and TRBJ2-7; 9 nucleotides agree with TRBD1. CDR3 length: 13 residues. V shed 7 bases, J shed 3 bases, and the junction held 4 bases outside the gene matches. The V gene's germline CDR1 is SNHLY and CDR2 FYNNEI.

The V gene is TRBV27, the J gene TRBJ1-3; D not certain. The CDR3 is made up of 15 amino acids. Germline V lookup: CDR1 MNHEY, CDR2 SMNVEV (reference sequence). Trimming cost V 6 bases and J 3 bases, with 15 bases left between them. This CDR3 reads CASSPGGGNGNTIYF. CDR3 coding DNA: TGTGCCAGCAGCCCCGGTGGCGGGAATGGAAACACCATATATTTT.

This clone was detected only a few times. V and J are TRBV7-9 and TRBJ1-4, with 8 bases fitting TRBD1. Germline-derived CDR1 and CDR2 are SEHNR and FQNEAQ (reference sequence). The ends lost 0 bases at V and 5 bases at J; junction bases unmatched: 5. The CDR3 spans 16 residues. The CDR3 loop is CASSLAGQVWNEKLFF. Written as DNA, the CDR3 is TGTGCCAGCAGCTTAGCGGGACAGGTCTGGAATGAAAAACTGTTTTTT.

V gene TRBV5-6 combines with J gene TRBJ2-5, with 7 nucleotides matching TRBD1. The CDR3 consists of 15 residues. The V and J ends lost 1 base and 2 bases, in that order; junction bases with no gene match: 5. Germline-derived CDR1 and CDR2 are SGHDT and YYEEEE. The CDR3 region is CASSLIGRGQETQYF. CDR3 nucleotide sequence: TGTGCCAGCAGCTTGATAGGCAGGGGGCAAGAGACCCAGTACTTC.

The V gene is TRBV27, the J gene TRBJ2-1; the match to TRBD1 covers 8 bases. V was clipped by 6 bases and J by 4 bases; unmatched bases: 5. This CDR3 contains 14 residues. Germline assignment: CDR1 MNHEY and CDR2 SMNVEV (reference sequence). This CDR3 is CASSFGQGYNEQFF. DNA for the CDR3: TGTGCCAGCAGCTTTGGACAGGGTTACAATGAGCAGTTCTTC.

The V and J genes are TRBV30 and TRBJ1-2, with D tentatively TRBD1 (6 bases). The germline V gene encodes CDR1 GTSNPN and CDR2 SVGIG (reference sequence). Trimming removed 3 bases at V and 8 bases at J, with 19 bases between. The CDR3 runs to 14 residues. CDR3 sequence: CAWRSTQGVEGYTF. CDR3 DNA sequence: TGTGCCTGGAGGAGTACACAGGGTGTAGAGGGCTACACCTTC.

This clone was seen more than once but under ten times. The chain employs TRBV29-1 and TRBJ2-1; weak D call: TRBD2 (6 bases). The CDR3 covers 12 residues. Germline CDR1 and CDR2: SQVTM and ANQGSEA. V lost 7 bases and J 1 base, leaving 8 bases between the germline ends. The CDR3: CSATSSYNEQFF. CDR3 coding DNA: TGCAGCGCGACTAGTTCCTACAATGAGCAGTTCTTC.